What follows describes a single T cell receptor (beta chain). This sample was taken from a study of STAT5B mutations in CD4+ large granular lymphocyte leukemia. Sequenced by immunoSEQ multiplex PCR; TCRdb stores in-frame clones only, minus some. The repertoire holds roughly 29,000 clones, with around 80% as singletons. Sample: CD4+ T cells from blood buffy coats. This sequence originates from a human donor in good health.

The CDR3 bases are TGTGCCAGCAGCTTGTCGGGAGATACGCAGTATTTT. Amino acid sequence: CASSLSGDTQYF. V gene TRBV7-3 combines with J gene TRBJ2-3; D is unclear. With 3 bases removed from V and 5 bases from J, the gap between germline ends came to 6 bases. The length of the CDR3 is 12 residues. Germline lookup yields CDR1 SGHTA and CDR2 FQGTGA.